Reported below is one TCR beta chain. Methods used by the authors: By means of reference gene primer amplification, nucleated cell counts were estimated. TCRdb keeps only in-frame clones here, not all; method: immunoSEQ multiplex PCR. V, J and clone size are taken as reported in that table, and D and trimming were inferred from the DNA itself. This table holds 200,000 to 250,000 clones, 88% found once. The data belong to a study of blood T cell repertoires in COVID-19. Study information: The United States, Italy and Spain supplied acute and convalescent COVID-19 samples.

V was clipped by 4 bases and J by 0 bases; unmatched bases: 3. The CDR3 extends over 15 amino acids. Germline-derived CDR1 and CDR2 are SGHNT and YYREEE (reference sequence). This TCR derives from a woman aged 60-70 years with acute or convalescent COVID-19. V and J are TRBV5-4 and TRBJ2-7; 11 nucleotides align to TRBD2. Sequencing was carried out using peripheral blood. The CDR3 DNA reads as TGTGCCAGCAGCATCGGGACTAGCGGCTCCTACGAGCAGTACTTC. Translation gives CASSIGTSGSYEQYF. Drawing the rest from reference TRBV5-4 and TRBJ2-7, the complete variable domain is ETGVTQSPTHLIKTRGQQVTLRCSSQSGHNTVSWYQQALGQGPQFIFQYYREEENGRGNFPPRFSGLQFPNYSSELNVNALELDDSALYLCASSIGTSGSYEQYFGPGTRLTVT.